This entry concerns a single T cell receptor beta chain. The antigen is unknown. The data derive from a study of shared clonotypes between healthy human individuals. Points from the study as a whole: Sampling included only blood; tissue repertoires likely differ.

The table came from immunoSEQ multiplex PCR; TCRdb's copy has only in-frame clones and leaves some out. This repertoire shows around 560,000 clones, roughly 95% found once; its top ten account for about 0.11%. Germline CDR1 reads SEHNR; CDR2 reads FQNEAQ (reference sequence). The CDR3 totals 15 residues. J lost 6 bases, V lost 5 bases, and 8 bases had no gene match. Positively selected for CCR7, the CD45RO-negative cells used as naive CD8 cells excluded terminally differentiated effector memory CD45RA+ cells. The TCR was taken from a woman in her twenties or thirties in good health. The sequenced sample consisted of naive CD8+ T cells sorted from blood. This chain uses TRBV7-9 with TRBJ2-1, with 9 bases aligning to TRBD1. This chain's CDR3 is CASSIQGASSNEQFF. CDR3 nucleotides: TGTGCCAGCAGCATACAGGGGGCGTCTTCCAATGAGCAGTTCTTC.